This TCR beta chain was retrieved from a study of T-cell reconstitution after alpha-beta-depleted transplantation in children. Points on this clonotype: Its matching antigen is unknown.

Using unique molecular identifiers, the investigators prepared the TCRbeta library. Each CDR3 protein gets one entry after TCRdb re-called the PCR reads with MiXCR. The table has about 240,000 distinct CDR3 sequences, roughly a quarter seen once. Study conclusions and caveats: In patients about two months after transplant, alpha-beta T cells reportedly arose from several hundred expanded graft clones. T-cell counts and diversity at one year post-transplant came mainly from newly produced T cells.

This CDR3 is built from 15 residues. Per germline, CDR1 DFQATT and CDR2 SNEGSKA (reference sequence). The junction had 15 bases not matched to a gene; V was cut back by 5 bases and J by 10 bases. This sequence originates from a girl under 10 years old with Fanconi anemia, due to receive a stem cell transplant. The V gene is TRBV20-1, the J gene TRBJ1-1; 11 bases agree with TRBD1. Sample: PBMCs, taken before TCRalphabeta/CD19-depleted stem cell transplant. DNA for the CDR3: TGCAGTGCTCCCGGTGGGACAGGGGGGTCCTCGGGAGCTTTCTTT. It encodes CSAPGGTGGSSGAFF.